This is a list of T cell receptor beta chains from one sample in a study of blood T cell repertoires in COVID-19. TCRdb's copy holds only in-frame clones and misses some; the assay was immunoSEQ multiplex PCR. The sample has about 68,000 clones; approximately 86% are singletons. The material sequenced was peripheral blood. The origin of the receptors is an older woman with acute or convalescent COVID-19. Both conserved end residues are part of each CDR3. Fields, in order: J gene, CDR3 length, D gene, V gene, CDR3 protein. A D gene is named only where the DNA matches it firmly.

>TRBJ2-5|17|TRBD2|TRBV5-8
CASSLGRLAGLQETQYF
>TRBJ2-3|15|NA|TRBV5-6
CASSLGMSGPDTQYF
>TRBJ1-6|15|TRBD1|TRBV7-6
CASSLGQGDVSPLHF
>TRBJ2-1|16|NA|TRBV5-1
CASSLAEQRAVSEQFF
>TRBJ1-1|13|NA|TRBV12-3/TRBV12-4
CASSLDFLAEAFF
>TRBJ1-5|13|NA|TRBV4-1
CASSPRSNQPQHF
>TRBJ1-4|15|NA|TRBV7-8
CASSSDRTTNEKLFF
>TRBJ1-1|14|NA|TRBV11-1
CASSPLTPNTEAFF
>TRBJ1-5|14|NA|TRBV7-9
CASSLQGFNQPQHF
>TRBJ1-2|13|NA|TRBV6-5
CASWRVLVGGYTF
>TRBJ2-1|13|NA|TRBV12-5
CASGRGVRGEQFF
>TRBJ1-2|16|NA|TRBV7-9
CASSSTTGASLYGYTF
>TRBJ1-6|14|NA|TRBV2
CASSVHSSNSPLHF
>TRBJ2-1|15|NA|TRBV18
CASSPPGYRLNEQFF
>TRBJ1-6|17|NA|TRBV2
CASSDDLRSSYNSPLHF
>TRBJ1-2|15|TRBD1|TRBV5-4
CASRRPGTANYGYTF
>TRBJ1-4|15|NA|TRBV28
CASKFTGRNNEKLFF
>TRBJ1-6|15|NA|TRBV6-1
CASSERQAINSPLHF
>TRBJ1-1|14|NA|TRBV2
CASVGNRLNTEAFF
>TRBJ2-3|14|TRBD1|TRBV30
CAGSTGAYADTQYF
>TRBJ1-2|17|NA|TRBV6-2/TRBV6-3
CASSYSRKQIGGYGYTF
>TRBJ1-2|17|TRBD1|TRBV5-4
CASSLYPDRGRDYGYTF
>TRBJ1-1|15|TRBD1|TRBV25-1
CASSDTGTGGTEAFF
>TRBJ2-3|16|TRBD2|TRBV5-1
CASSLASSGITDTQYF
>TRBJ2-3|15|TRBD2|TRBV5-1
CASSLASGSRDTQYF
>TRBJ1-1|15|NA|TRBV28
CASRPLGQLATEAFF
>TRBJ1-6|15|NA|TRBV7-2
CASSLEDRPHAPLHF
>TRBJ1-1|14|NA|TRBV11-2
CASSLRGRGTEAFF
>TRBJ1-5|14|TRBD1|TRBV30
CAYQARTGRQPQHF
>TRBJ1-2|13|NA|TRBV30
CAWSGGTYYGYTF
>TRBJ1-1|13|NA|TRBV10-3
CAISGVTGTEAFF